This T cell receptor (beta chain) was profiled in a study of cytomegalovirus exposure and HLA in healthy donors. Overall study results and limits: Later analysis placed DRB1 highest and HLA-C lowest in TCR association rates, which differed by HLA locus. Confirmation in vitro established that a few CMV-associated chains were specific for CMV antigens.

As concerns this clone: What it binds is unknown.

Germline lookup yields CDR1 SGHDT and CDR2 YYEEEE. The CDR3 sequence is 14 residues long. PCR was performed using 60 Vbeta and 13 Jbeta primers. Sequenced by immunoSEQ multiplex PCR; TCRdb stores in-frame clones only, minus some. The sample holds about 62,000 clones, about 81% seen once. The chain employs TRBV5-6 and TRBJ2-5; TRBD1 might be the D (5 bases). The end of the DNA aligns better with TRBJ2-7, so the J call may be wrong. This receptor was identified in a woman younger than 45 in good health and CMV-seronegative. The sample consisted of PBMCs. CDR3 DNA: TGTGCCAGCAGCTTTGTCGGACAACTCTACGAGCAGTACTTC. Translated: CASSFVGQLYEQYF.